This T cell receptor (beta chain) stems from a study of blood T cell repertoires in COVID-19. In the study overall: Sample material is recorded as cDNA or gDNA derived from T cells, B-cell-depleted T cells, or PBMCs.

Symptom resolution, clearance, or two negative PCRs marked donors in Cohort 3 as recovered. The method was immunoSEQ multiplex PCR; TCRdb's version includes in-frame clones alone and lacks a portion of them. The profile shows hundreds of thousands of clones, 85% to 90% of them singletons. Germline lookup yields CDR1 MDHEN and CDR2 SYDVKM. V dropped 7 bases and J dropped 7 bases, with 16 bases sitting between them. The CDR3 consists of 14 residues. What was sequenced was PBMCs or T cells enriched from blood (not recorded which). This TCR came from a man aged 25 to 45 who had recovered from COVID-19. V gene TRBV28 combines with J gene TRBJ1-4; no definite D call. CDR3 in DNA: TGTGCCAGCAAAACAACGGCGCGGGGTGAAAAACTGTTTTTT. It translates to CASKTTARGEKLFF.